This T cell receptor beta chain was sequenced in a study of blood T cell repertoires in COVID-19. Across the whole study: The United States, Italy and Spain supplied acute and convalescent COVID-19 samples. PBMCs, B-cell-depleted T cells, or T cells were the source of the cDNA or gDNA that made up the material.

Study processing details: Scientists estimated how many nucleated cells there were by amplifying reference gene primers. Repertoires were generated with immunoSEQ multiplex PCR, while TCRdb's copy carries only in-frame clones and drops some. Clone size and V and J calls were adopted from that table, with D and trimming inferred from the DNA. The sample shows approximately 170,000 clones, 75% to 85% of them seen only once. This sequence originates from a human donor in a cohort sampled during active COVID-19. What was sequenced was peripheral blood.

The CDR3 DNA sequence: TGTGCCAGCAGCCCCCACATCCGCTCTGGGGCCAACGTCCTGACTTTC. Translated, it gives CASSPHIRSGANVLTF. The chain has TRBV6-2 or TRBV6-3 and TRBJ2-6; D remains unclear. Germline lookup yields CDR1 MNHEY and CDR2 SVGEGT. CDR3 length: 16 amino acids. The V end was cut by 6 bases, the J end by 0 bases, with 12 bases between.